The 27 T cell receptor beta chains below all came from one sample that was sequenced in a study of blood T cell repertoires in COVID-19. Assay used: immunoSEQ multiplex PCR; TCRdb lists only in-frame clones, some missing. The data hold 350,000 or so clones, with roughly 87% observed a single time. The sample comprised PBMCs or T cells enriched from blood (not recorded which). Receptors were obtained from a woman between 25 and 40 years old who had recovered from COVID-19.

This clone occurred once. The chain has TRBV10-3 and TRBJ2-1; D remains unclear. CDR1 is ENHRY, CDR2 SYGVKD, per germline. V was shortened by 3 bases and J by 8 bases, with 14 bases between the two germline ends. The CDR3 runs to 14 residues. This chain's CDR3 is CAISELSPSDEQFF. CDR3 nucleotide sequence: TGTGCCATCAGTGAATTGAGCCCCTCGGATGAGCAGTTCTTC.

This rearrangement joins TRBV2 to TRBJ2-2, with D possibly being TRBD1 (6 bases). Trimming shortened V by 6 bases and J by 1 base, and 9 bases separated the two germline ends. CDR3 size: 14 residues. In germline, CDR1 is SNHLY, CDR2 FYNNEI. For the CDR3, the DNA is TGTGCCAGCAGGGAGACAGGGAACACCGGGGAGCTGTTTTTT. Translating it yields CASRETGNTGELFF.

The chain joins TRBV28 to TRBJ2-2, with D tentatively TRBD2 (6 bases). The CDR3 is 14 residues long. Per germline, CDR1 MDHEN and CDR2 SYDVKM. Trimming left V 3 bases short and J 7 bases short, with 12 bases between. The CDR3 is CASSFGGRGGELFF. DNA for the CDR3: TGTGCCAGCAGTTTCGGGGGACGCGGCGGGGAGCTGTTTTTT.

The chain employs TRBV6-5 and TRBJ1-6; D gene uncertain. Trimming took off 0 bases at V and 11 bases at J, with 11 bases between the two ends. The CDR3 is made up of 14 amino acids. Germline CDR1 and CDR2: MNHEY and SVGAGI. This CDR3 reads CASSYSIQTPPLHF. The CDR3 DNA sequence: TGTGCCAGCAGTTACTCGATCCAGACACCACCCCTCCACTTT.

The V call is TRBV27, the J call TRBJ1-2; D is perhaps TRBD1 (5 bases). Between the trimmed V and J ends, which lost 6 bases and 8 bases, there was a span of 16 bases. CDR1 and CDR2 from the germline V gene are MNHEY and SMNVEV (reference sequence). The CDR3 loop spans 13 amino acids. The CDR3 coding sequence is TGTGCCAGCAGGTTTTCCGGGACTGGGGGCTACACCTTC. Translation gives CASRFSGTGGYTF.

The V and J genes are TRBV24-1 and TRBJ2-3; D not resolved. Trimming took off 4 bases at V and 3 bases at J, with 13 bases between the two ends. The germline V gene has CDR1 KGHDR and CDR2 SFDVKD. There are 15 residues in the CDR3. CDR3 DNA sequence: TGTGCCACCAGTGACCGACTCTCTTCTACAGATACGCAGTATTTT. It translates to CATSDRLSSTDTQYF.

The V call is TRBV5-5, the J call TRBJ2-5; 7 bases map to TRBD2. The CDR3 spans 13 residues. In germline, CDR1 is SGHKS, CDR2 YYEKEE (reference sequence). V dropped 4 bases and J dropped 2; count of bases not matched to a gene: 2. CDR3 bases: TGTGCCAGCAGCCCTAGCGGACAAGAGACCCAGTACTTC. Translation: CASSPSGQETQYF. The complete variable domain, with remaining parts taken from reference TRBV5-5 and TRBJ2-5, reads DAGVTQSPTHLIKTRGQQVTLRCSPISGHKSVSWYQQVLGQGPQFIFQYYEKEERGRGNFPDRFSARQFPNYSSELNVNALLLGDSALYLCASSPSGQETQYFGPGTRLLVL.

The V call is TRBV2, the J call TRBJ1-2; 7 bases are a match to TRBD1. The CDR3 totals 16 residues. V lost 3 bases to trimming and J lost 4 bases; unmatched junction nucleotides: 11. Germline V lookup: CDR1 SNHLY, CDR2 FYNNEI. The CDR3 protein is CASSEGLGGQRYGYTF. CDR3 in DNA: TGTGCCAGCAGTGAGGGGCTGGGGGGACAGCGCTATGGCTACACCTTC. Drawing the rest from reference TRBV2 and TRBJ1-2, the complete variable domain is EPEVTQTPSHQVTQMGQEVILRCVPISNHLYFYWYRQILGQKVEFLVSFYNNEISEKSEIFDDQFSVERPDGSNFTLKIRSTKLEDSAMYFCASSEGLGGQRYGYTFGSGTRLTVV.

The V call is TRBV4-1, the J call TRBJ1-3; D is uncertain. This CDR3 has 15 amino acids. V was clipped by 3 bases and J by 0 bases, with 9 bases between them. Germline CDR1 reads MGHRA; CDR2 reads YSYEKL. The CDR3: CASSQDWISGNTIYF. For the CDR3, the DNA is TGCGCCAGCAGCCAGGACTGGATCTCTGGAAACACCATATATTTT.

The chain couples TRBV7-9 to TRBJ2-7; 8 nucleotides agree with TRBD2. There are 15 residues in the CDR3. Germline values: CDR1 SEHNR, CDR2 FQNEAQ (reference sequence). V was clipped by 4 bases and J by 6 bases; unmatched bases: 11. Here the CDR3 DNA reads TGTGCCAGCAGCTCCCCGTCGGGGGGGCGAGCCGAGCAGTACTTC. Translated, it gives CASSSPSGGRAEQYF. The full variable domain, rest sourced from reference TRBV7-9 and TRBJ2-7, is DTGVSQNPRHKITKRGQNVTFRCDPISEHNRLYWYRQTLGQGPEFLTYFQNEAQLEKSRLLSDRFSAERPKGSFSTLEIQRTEQGDSAMYLCASSSPSGGRAEQYFGPGTRLTVT.

This clone is a singleton in its sample. The J gene is TRBJ1-2, the V gene TRBV20-1; a weak D match, TRBD1 (6 bases). This CDR3 is 11 amino acids long. Germline V gene sequence: CDR1 DFQATT, CDR2 SNEGSKA (reference sequence). Trimming took off 6 bases at V and 8 bases at J, with 13 bases between the two ends. The CDR3 sequence is CSAGGGFGYTF. Here the CDR3 DNA reads TGCAGTGCCGGCGGGGGCTTCGGCTACACCTTC.

The chain links TRBV4-1 to TRBJ1-1; TRBD1 aligns across 9 bases. With 6 bases clipped from V and 5 bases from J, the junction kept 13 bases outside the gene matches. This CDR3 comprises 16 residues. From germline, CDR1 is MGHRA and CDR2 YSYEKL. CDR3 DNA: TGCGCCAGCAGAAAAGAGGGGACAGGGCTCTCTACTGAAGCTTTCTTT. Protein sequence: CASRKEGTGLSTEAFF.

V gene TRBV10-3 combines with J gene TRBJ2-2, with 9 nucleotides matching TRBD1. The germline CDR1 and CDR2 sequences are ENHRY and SYGVKD. The V and J ends lost 5 bases and 0 bases, in that order; junction bases with no gene match: 7. The CDR3 consists of 17 residues. CDR3 loop: CAISTGQGPPNTGELFF. DNA of the CDR3: TGTGCCATCAGTACAGGACAGGGGCCTCCGAACACCGGGGAGCTGTTTTTT.

This clone came up a few times. The chain is built from TRBV2 and TRBJ1-5, with D possibly TRBD1 on 6 matching bases. V was clipped by 0 bases and J by 6 bases, with 12 bases between them. Germline CDR1 and CDR2: SNHLY and FYNNEI. The CDR3 runs to 15 residues. The DNA of the CDR3 is TGTGCCAGCAGTGAAGCCACAGGGTTGGCTCAGCCCCAGCATTTT. Translation gives CASSEATGLAQPQHF.

The chain joins TRBV3-1 (or the pseudogene TRBV3-2) to TRBJ1-3; 7 nucleotides align to TRBD1. The CDR3 has 15 amino acids. From germline, CDR1 is LGHDT and CDR2 YNNKEL (reference sequence). The V gene end was trimmed by 4 bases and the J gene end by 3 bases; junction bases not matched to a gene: 6. This CDR3 reads CASSRDSGDGNTIYF. The CDR3 DNA reads as TGTGCCAGCAGCCGGGACAGCGGTGATGGAAACACCATATATTTT.

Here the CDR3 reads CASLTGGATNEKLFF. The CDR3 nucleotides read TGTGCCAGCCTGACAGGGGGCGCAACTAATGAAAAACTGTTTTTT. The chain has TRBV28 and TRBJ1-4; TRBD1 matches 10 bases. The CDR3 spans 15 residues. J lost 0 bases, V lost 8 bases, and 3 bases had no gene match. Germline V CDR1 and CDR2: MDHEN, SYDVKM.

The V call is TRBV15, the J call TRBJ1-2; 9 nucleotides line up with TRBD1. J was trimmed by 0 bases and V by 3 bases; bases with no gene match: 11. Germline V lookup: CDR1 LNHNV, CDR2 YYDKDF (reference sequence). This CDR3 is 18 amino acids long. Written as DNA, the CDR3 is TGTGCCACCAGCAGGCCCCCGGGGGACAGGGACTCTAACTATGGCTACACCTTC. Translation: CATSRPPGDRDSNYGYTF.

This sequence joins TRBV19 and TRBJ2-7, with 8 bases matching TRBD1. Germline V CDR1 and CDR2: LNHDA, SQIVND (reference sequence). This CDR3 has 14 amino acids. After removal of 6 bases from V and 2 bases from J, the junction contained 6 bases not matched to a gene. The CDR3 coding sequence is TGTGCCAGTAGCCCCGCAGGGGGCCCCTACGAGCAGTACTTC. As protein: CASSPAGGPYEQYF.

The CDR3 here is CASSLGQKNYGYTF. CDR3 sequence (DNA): TGTGCCAGCAGCTTGGGACAGAAAAACTATGGCTACACCTTC. The chain carries TRBV7-8 and TRBJ1-2, with 7 bases aligning to TRBD1. V dropped 3 bases and J dropped 2; count of bases not matched to a gene: 3. The CDR3 has 14 residues. The germline CDR1 and CDR2 sequences are SGHVS and FQNEAQ.

This clone has just one count. The rearrangement uses TRBV12-3 or TRBV12-4 and TRBJ2-5; 7 bases fit TRBD2. CDR3 size: 13 residues. The junction had 3 bases not matched to a gene; V was cut back by 8 bases and J by 0 bases. The CDR3 region is CASRGGNQETQYF. The DNA of the CDR3 is TGTGCCAGCCGCGGGGGAAACCAAGAGACCCAGTACTTC.

The chain links TRBV7-9 to TRBJ1-1, with D uncertain. This CDR3 is built from 14 residues. Trimming shortened V by 3 bases and J by 1 base, and 9 bases separated the two germline ends. Looked up from germline, CDR1 is SEHNR and CDR2 is FQNEAQ (reference sequence). CDR3 DNA sequence: TGTGCCAGCAGCTTTAACAGCCAGAACACTGAAGCTTTCTTT. Translating gives CASSFNSQNTEAFF. The entire variable domain, with the rest obtained from reference TRBV7-9 and TRBJ1-1, is as follows: DTGVSQNPRHKITKRGQNVTFRCDPISEHNRLYWYRQTLGQGPEFLTYFQNEAQLEKSRLLSDRFSAERPKGSFSTLEIQRTEQGDSAMYLCASSFNSQNTEAFFGQGTRLTVV.

This chain connects TRBV5-6 to TRBJ1-2, with D uncertain. V was clipped by 5 bases and J by 8 bases, with 16 bases between them. The CDR3 is made up of 13 amino acids. Germline CDR1 and CDR2: SGHDT and YYEEEE. CDR3 loop: CASRKPGFEGYTF. The CDR3 bases are TGTGCCAGCAGGAAACCGGGATTTGAGGGCTACACCTTC.

This clone has more than one count but fewer than ten. V usage is TRBV6-6 and J usage is TRBJ2-7; 9 bases fit TRBD2. The CDR3 is made up of 16 amino acids. The V and J ends lost 6 bases and 2 bases, in that order; junction bases with no gene match: 11. The germline gives CDR1 MNHNY, CDR2 SVGAGI (reference sequence). The DNA for the CDR3 is TGTGCCAGCAGCAGGCCTCTAGCGGGGATCACCTACGAGCAGTACTTC. It codes for CASSRPLAGITYEQYF.

This clone came up a few times. The genes are TRBV6-1 and TRBJ2-7; no definite D call. Between the trimmed V and J ends, which lost 3 bases and 2 bases, there was a span of 2 bases. This CDR3 has 11 residues. Germline lookup yields CDR1 MNHNS and CDR2 SASEGT. CDR3 in DNA: TGTGCCAGCAGTGATACCTACGAGCAGTACTTC. It specifies CASSDTYEQYF.

CDR3 DNA sequence: TGTGCCAGCAGCCTATTGAGCGGGGATATCGACGAGCAGTACTTC. Translating gives CASSLLSGDIDEQYF. The rearrangement uses TRBV6-2 or TRBV6-3 and TRBJ2-7; 7 bases match TRBD2. The V gene's germline CDR1 is MNHEY and CDR2 SVGEGT. The CDR3 runs 15 residues. V shed 6 bases and J 5 bases; nucleotides not matched to a gene: 13.

In nucleotides, the CDR3 is TGTGCCAGCAGCTTTAGGTGGGACAGCACCTCCTACGAGCAGTACTTC. It codes for CASSFRWDSTSYEQYF. This chain uses TRBV5-5 with TRBJ2-7, with TRBD1 matching 7 bases. The length of the CDR3 is 16 residues. Germline V CDR1 and CDR2: SGHKS, YYEKEE (reference sequence). The J segment lost 0 bases and the V segment lost 2 bases, leaving 8 bases of the junction unmatched.

This clone showed up just a few times. The chain employs TRBV5-1 and TRBJ2-7, with TRBD1 identical over 9 bases. This CDR3 has 15 residues. V shed 4 bases and J 0 bases; nucleotides not matched to a gene: 5. Germline CDR1 reads SGHRS; CDR2 reads YFSETQ. The DNA of the CDR3 is TGCGCCAGCAGCCCTGGGACAGGGCCCTCCTACGAGCAGTACTTC. It translates to CASSPGTGPSYEQYF. The full variable domain, in which reference TRBV5-1 and TRBJ2-7 provide the parts outside the CDR3, is KAGVTQTPRYLIKTRGQQVTLSCSPISGHRSVSWYQQTPGQGLQFLFEYFSETQRNKGNFPGRFSGRQFSNSRSEMNVSTLELGDSALYLCASSPGTGPSYEQYFGPGTRLTVT.